This paragraph reports one T cell receptor (beta chain). The target antigen is unknown. The V end was cut by 6 bases, the J end by 9 bases, with 9 bases between. The CDR3 is made up of 11 amino acids. From germline, CDR1 is MGHDK and CDR2 SYGVNS. This sample was included in a study of cytomegalovirus exposure and HLA in healthy donors. PCR was performed using 60 Vbeta and 13 Jbeta primers. Sequencing was performed with immunoSEQ multiplex PCR; in TCRdb, only in-frame clones are kept and a portion is missing. The ten top clones account for 2.5% to 3%, within a sample of approximately 72,000 clones. At collection, donors were nominally healthy, but unrecorded immune exposures were probable. Study observations and caveats: On later analysis, the bulk of CMV-associated TCR beta chains appeared to be HLA-restricted. When the data were analyzed later, several of the most significant clusters appeared to be linked to common viral pathogens.

The TCR originated in a man between 40 and 49 years old in good health and CMV-seronegative. The chain uses TRBV25-1 and TRBJ1-5; D remains ambiguous. The sample consisted of PBMCs. The CDR3 DNA sequence: TGTGCCAGCAGCGAAGAGGGGCCCCAGCATTTT. Its protein is CASSEEGPQHF.